Given below is one T cell receptor (beta chain) in context. Which antigen it targets is not known. Within one base of it there is no much larger clone, and no base qualities were kept. Sequencing of the TRB variable region was done with the immunoSEQ hsTCRB v3.0 assay at survey level resolution. The targeted TRB sequencing depth was roughly 40,000-50,000 T-cell genomes per sample. Pooled TRB libraries were sequenced on an Illumina MiSeq with a v3 150-cycle kit. For the original study's pipeline: Repertoire analysis ran in R within a reproducible Nextflow workflow covering QC, data transformation and analysis. Custom analyses were implemented in LymphoSeq2, an R package for AIRR-Seq data exploration. After excluding a few samples that yielded fewer than 5000 total TRB sequences, 188 HIV repertoires remained for analysis. Of the roughly 190 retained HIV repertoires, about 60 were collected before and 129 after ART initiation. Each repertoire was downsampled to 5000 TRB nucleotide sequences, and summary statistics were averaged across 100 downsampling iterations. Only TRB sequences with CDR3 regions of at least seven amino acids were retained for analysis. A Shannon entropy-derived clonality score and the Gini coefficient were used to measure diversity. In repertoire networks, the top 5000 CDR3 amino acid sequences were linked whenever an edit distance of one separated two sequences. For TRB CDR3 amino acid sequences, GLIPH2 was used to predict antigen specificity groups and MHC restriction. CDR3 amino acid sequences were matched against VDJdb and McPAS-TCR to flag known CMV, EBV, HIV or tissue antigen associations. Pre-ART, post-ART and control groups were compared with Wilcoxon signed-rank tests and Holm-Bonferroni correction. TCRdb holds this immuneACCESS table with in-frame rearrangements only. Some clones are missing; in checked studies, unresolved V genes explain under half, and the rest has no known cause. The D gene and trimming were derived from the DNA, and the V and J assignments and clone size from that table. The sample yields 45,000 to 50,000 clones; about 86% were counted once. The ten most abundant clones make up roughly 3% of the sample.

The CDR3 has 13 amino acids, counting the end cysteine and phenylalanine. CDR3 DNA is the only sequence kept; it has 39 bases, read in frame from the first base. The germline V gene gives CDR1 as MGHRA and CDR2 as YSYEKL. The V end gives up 1 base and the J end 7 bases, leaving 2 bases in the junction not matched to a gene. The sample belongs to a study of long-term antiretroviral therapy in people with HIV (dated by TCRdb to between 2021 and 2022). Background for the entire study: Collection of the earliest samples took place about a decade ahead of the 2015 WHO recommendation for immediate ART, at a time when ART was typically delayed until CD4 counts fell. A retrospective serial study tested whether ART initiation and durable HIV suppression were associated with changes in peripheral blood TRB repertoire composition and diversity. A total of roughly 200 cryopreserved PBMC samples came from 25 to 35 adults with confirmed HIV infection and were collected serially over a mean of about six years (range 1-12). Among the 25 to 35 participants with HIV, around 10 were female. Test extractions of a monoclonal T-cell line alongside about 30 polyclonal samples showed no cross-contamination during QIAcube processing. What the authors observed across the whole study: Inferences about post-ART repertoire changes are limited because no data were available on ART adherence, viral resistance or therapy changes. Unsorted PBMC were profiled instead of sorted CD4+ and CD8+ T cells because pre-ART samples had limited cell numbers. Because PBMC availability was limited, only the TCR beta chain was sequenced, with no alpha chain pairing. Compared with controls, HIV repertoires had narrower CDR3 length ranges, and the network structure pointed to an antigen-experienced repertoire that shifted only slightly toward naive after ART. The samples span the years 2004 to 2017, and the ART regimens used may be less effective than current regimens. Expanded TRB clones identified before ART initiation dominated the repertoire across all time points, though the dominance fluctuated and decreased in many PLHIV after ART. Starting ART was linked to a significant rise in TRB diversity, yet even with long-term ART the diversity remained significantly lower than in transplant donor controls.

Participants were included only if at least one PBMC sample before ART initiation and at least two post-ART samples were available. All participants with HIV were treated in the United States of America. Before DNA extraction, cryopreserved samples containing about 0.9-11 million PBMC were thawed and washed. At the time of the earliest PBMC sample, participants with HIV were aged between about 20 and 55 years. Each participant contributed PBMC samples from 1-4 timepoints before ART initiation and 2-8 timepoints after ART initiation, with a median of 7 samples. Serial HIV viral load, CD4+ T-cell count, ART history and demographic data were obtained for every participant. Using a Qiagen kit on a QIAcube, genomic DNA was extracted from unsorted PBMC, with samples processed in batches of 12.

This clonotype originated in a woman aged 18-35 years with HIV. The sequence links TRBV4-1 to TRBJ1-1, with TRBD1 matching 8 junction bases. Sequences were derived from unsorted PBMCs, sampled 0.8 years after starting antiretroviral therapy. The sequenced DNA: TGCGCCAGCAGCCAAGTAGGACAGGGTGAAGCTTTCTTT. Protein translation: CASSQVGQGEAFF.